This paragraph reports one T cell receptor (beta chain). Its antigen is not known. Healthy Caucasians supplied all donations. This sample was taken from a study of identical twins. Whole-study results and caveats: Instead of following the same donors, the conclusions were based on cross-sectional statistical analysis. Recombination models fit unrelated individuals' TCR alpha sharing but underestimated twins'.

A universal primer binding site was introduced by template switching. The final cDNA contained unique molecular identifiers. TCRdb redid the calling of the 5' RACE reads with MiXCR, one entry per CDR3 protein. The data show 700,000 or so distinct CDR3 sequences, 8.5% to 9% seen once. V trimming: 4 bases; J trimming: 0 bases; junction bases outside the gene matches: 4. The CDR3 extends over 14 amino acids. Germline loops: CDR1 GTSNPN, CDR2 SVGIG (reference sequence). In addition, the sample was reused for a study of yellow fever vaccine responses in identical twins.

The TCR originated in a woman aged 18-29 years in good health. Sequencing input: PBMCs. V gene TRBV30 combines with J gene TRBJ2-3, with TRBD2 matching 7 bases. In DNA, the CDR3 is TGTGCCTGGACTAGCGGAGGTAGCACAGATACGCAGTATTTT. As protein: CAWTSGGSTDTQYF.